The 13 T cell receptor beta chains in this list originate from one sample, sequenced in a study of shared clonotypes between healthy human individuals. Libraries were prepared by immunoSEQ multiplex PCR; TCRdb keeps only in-frame clonotypes and omits some of them. The data contain more than 450,000 clones, about four fifths of them seen just once; the ten biggest clones take up under 15%. The sample was PBMCs. These receptors all come from a woman aged 40 to 49 in good health. Some clones in this sample may be carry-over from other donors' samples.

This sequence joins TRBV18 and TRBJ1-5, with D unclear. CDR3 size: 14 residues. Trimming left V 2 bases short and J 5 bases short, with 10 bases between. The germline V gene has CDR1 KGHSH and CDR2 LQKENI. Written as DNA, the CDR3 is TGTGCCAGCTCACCAGGGGTTGTCGATCAGCCCCAGCATTTT. Protein: CASSPGVVDQPQHF. The full variable domain, rest sourced from reference TRBV18 and TRBJ1-5, is NAGVMQNPRHLVRRRGQEARLRCSPMKGHSHVYWYRQLPEEGLKFMVYLQKENIIDESGMPKERFSAEFPKEGPSILRIQQVVRGDSAAYFCASSPGVVDQPQHFGDGTRLSIL.

Worth noting for this clone: The sample holds other DNA sequences that translate to the same CDR3. The chain is built from TRBV4-1 and TRBJ1-4, with D perhaps matching TRBD1 (5 bases). CDR1 and CDR2 from the germline V gene are MGHRA and YSYEKL. V lost 0 bases, J lost 0 bases, and 17 bases lay in between. The CDR3 loop spans 19 amino acids. This CDR3 is CASSQEGQGFLATNEKLFF. CDR3 nucleotide sequence: TGCGCCAGCAGCCAAGAAGGTCAGGGTTTCCTAGCAACTAATGAAAAACTGTTTTTT.

CDR3 in amino acids: CASSTGAKYNEQFF. The CDR3 DNA follows: TGTGCCAGCAGCACCGGGGCTAAATACAATGAGCAGTTCTTC. This rearrangement joins TRBV5-4 to TRBJ2-1, with D possibly being TRBD1 or TRBD2 (5 bases each). This CDR3 has 14 residues. Germline CDR1 is SGHNT and CDR2 is YYREEE (reference sequence). V dropped 4 bases and J dropped 4 bases, with 12 bases sitting between them.

This clone showed up just once. The chain is built from TRBV13 and TRBJ2-1; TRBD2 matches at 16 bases. V lost 5 bases, J lost 3 bases, and 7 bases stayed unmatched. Germline values: CDR1 PRHDT, CDR2 FYEKMQ (reference sequence). The CDR3 spans 18 residues. The CDR3 nucleotides are TGTGCCAGCAGCCCGGGACTAGCGGGAGGGTTAATCTACAATGAGCAGTTCTTC. This translates into CASSPGLAGGLIYNEQFF.

This chain uses TRBV19 with TRBJ2-6, with D possibly TRBD2 on 6 matching bases. V was pared by 2 bases and J by 2 bases, with 10 bases between. The CDR3 contains 16 residues. Germline V gene lookup returns CDR1 LNHDA and CDR2 SQIVND (reference sequence). CDR3 sequence reads: CASSIWGTPGANVLTF. The CDR3 DNA reads TGTGCCAGTAGTATATGGGGGACTCCTGGGGCCAACGTCCTGACTTTC.

J is TRBJ2-3 and V is TRBV6-6; no definite D call. The germline CDR1 and CDR2 sequences are MNHNY and SVGAGI (reference sequence). CDR3 length equals 11 residues. V lost 6 bases and J lost 1, with 2 bases in between. The CDR3 here is CASRRTDTQYF. CDR3 DNA sequence: TGTGCCAGCAGACGCACAGATACGCAGTATTTT.

The chain carries TRBV18 and TRBJ2-6; D assignment may be TRBD1 or TRBD2 (6 bases each). Germline V gene data show CDR1 as KGHSH and CDR2 as LQKENI. V lost 2 bases to trimming and J lost 0 bases, with 11 bases between them. The CDR3 has 17 residues. CDR3 residues: CASSPGGPYSGANVLTF. CDR3 DNA sequence: TGTGCCAGCTCACCAGGGGGGCCTTACTCTGGGGCCAACGTCCTGACTTTC.

The chain has TRBV10-3 and TRBJ2-5; TRBD1 agrees at 9 bases. V shed 3 bases, J shed 2 bases, and the junction held 1 base outside the gene matches. The germline V gene encodes CDR1 ENHRY and CDR2 SYGVKD. The CDR3 totals 14 residues. CDR3 region: CAISDGQGQETQYF. The CDR3 nucleotides read TGTGCCATCAGTGACGGACAGGGGCAAGAGACCCAGTACTTC.

The chain has TRBV23-1 and TRBJ2-1; 12 bases are shared with TRBD2. TRBV23-1 is marked as an open reading frame, function uncertain. V trimming: 0 bases; J trimming: 4 bases; junction bases outside the gene matches: 10. The CDR3 has 19 residues. CDR3: CASSQSPLTSGGFYNEQFF. CDR3 DNA: TGCGCCAGCAGTCAATCTCCGCTGACTAGCGGGGGTTTTTACAATGAGCAGTTCTTC.

The chain couples TRBV4-3 to TRBJ2-1, with 9 bases that match TRBD2. Germline loops: CDR1 LGHNA, CDR2 YSLEER. With 4 bases clipped from V and 3 bases from J, the junction kept 10 bases outside the gene matches. This CDR3 spans 17 amino acids. This chain's CDR3 is CASSPSRASGVYNEQFF. DNA for the CDR3: TGCGCCAGCAGCCCTAGCCGGGCTAGCGGGGTCTACAATGAGCAGTTCTTC.

In its sample, this clone was seen a few times. This chain links TRBV28 with TRBJ2-2; 12 bases are a match to TRBD2. CDR3 length: 17 residues. The V gene end was trimmed by 2 bases and the J gene end by 6 bases; junction bases not matched to a gene: 7. CDR1 is MDHEN, CDR2 SYDVKM, per germline. The CDR3 DNA is TGTGCCAGCAGTTTAGAGCTAGCGGGAGGGCGTGCCGGGGAGCTGTTTTTT. The encoded protein is CASSLELAGGRAGELFF. Variable domain in full (rest from reference TRBV28 and TRBJ2-2): DVKVTQSSRYLVKRTGEKVFLECVQDMDHENMFWYRQDPGLGLRLIYFSYDVKMKEKGDIPEGYSVSREKKERFSLILESASTNQTSMYLCASSLELAGGRAGELFFGEGSRLTVL.

V is TRBV6-6 and J is TRBJ1-2; no clear D gene. Trimming cost V 0 bases and J 5 bases, with 10 bases left between them. The CDR3 length is 14 residues. CDR1 and CDR2 (germline): MNHNY, SVGAGI (reference sequence). The DNA for the CDR3 is TGTGCCAGCAGTTACTCGAGCAGCTCGTATGGCTACACCTTC. Translated, it gives CASSYSSSSYGYTF.

This clone was seen just once. CDR3 sequence reads: CASSPRLAGGVEQYF. The CDR3, as DNA: TGTGCCAGCAGCCCCCGGCTAGCGGGAGGAGTCGAGCAGTACTTC. This chain connects TRBV7-6 to TRBJ2-7; 11 bases align to TRBD2. Per the germline V gene, CDR1 is SGHVS and CDR2 is FNYEAQ. V was pared by 5 bases and J by 6 bases, with 9 bases of the junction left unmatched. The length of the CDR3 is 15 residues.